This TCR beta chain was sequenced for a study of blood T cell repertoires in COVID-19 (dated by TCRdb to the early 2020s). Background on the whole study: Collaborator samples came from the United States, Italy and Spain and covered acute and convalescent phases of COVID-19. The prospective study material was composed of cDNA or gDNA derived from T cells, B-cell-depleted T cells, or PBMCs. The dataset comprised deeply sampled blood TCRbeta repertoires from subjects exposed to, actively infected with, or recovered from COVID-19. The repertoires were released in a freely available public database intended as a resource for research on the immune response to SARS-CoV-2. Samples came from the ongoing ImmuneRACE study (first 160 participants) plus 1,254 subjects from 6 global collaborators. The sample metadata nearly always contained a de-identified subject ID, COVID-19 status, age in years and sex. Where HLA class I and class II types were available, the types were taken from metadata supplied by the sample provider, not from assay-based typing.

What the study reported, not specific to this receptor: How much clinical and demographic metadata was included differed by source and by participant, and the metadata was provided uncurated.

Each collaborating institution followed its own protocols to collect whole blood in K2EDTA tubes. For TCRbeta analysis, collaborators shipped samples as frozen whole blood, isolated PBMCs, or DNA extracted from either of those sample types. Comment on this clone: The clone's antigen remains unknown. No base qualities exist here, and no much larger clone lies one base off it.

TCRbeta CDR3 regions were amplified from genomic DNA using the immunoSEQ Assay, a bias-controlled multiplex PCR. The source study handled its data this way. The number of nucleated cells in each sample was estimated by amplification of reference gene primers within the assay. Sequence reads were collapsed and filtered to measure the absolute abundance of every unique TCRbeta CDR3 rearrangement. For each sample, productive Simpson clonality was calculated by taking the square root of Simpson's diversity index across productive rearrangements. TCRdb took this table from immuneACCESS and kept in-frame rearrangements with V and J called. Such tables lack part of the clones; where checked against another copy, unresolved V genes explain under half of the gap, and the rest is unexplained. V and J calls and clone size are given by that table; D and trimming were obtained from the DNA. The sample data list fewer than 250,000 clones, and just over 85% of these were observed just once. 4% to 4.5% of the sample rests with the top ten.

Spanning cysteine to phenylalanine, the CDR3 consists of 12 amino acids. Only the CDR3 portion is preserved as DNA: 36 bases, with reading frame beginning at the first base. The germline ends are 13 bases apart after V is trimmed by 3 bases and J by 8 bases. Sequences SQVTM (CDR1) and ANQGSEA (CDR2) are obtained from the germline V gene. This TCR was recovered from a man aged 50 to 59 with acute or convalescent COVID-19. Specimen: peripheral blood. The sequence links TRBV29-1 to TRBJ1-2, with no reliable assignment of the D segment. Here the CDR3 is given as CSVDRSRVGYTF. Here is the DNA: TGCAGCGTTGATCGATCTCGAGTGGGCTACACCTTC.